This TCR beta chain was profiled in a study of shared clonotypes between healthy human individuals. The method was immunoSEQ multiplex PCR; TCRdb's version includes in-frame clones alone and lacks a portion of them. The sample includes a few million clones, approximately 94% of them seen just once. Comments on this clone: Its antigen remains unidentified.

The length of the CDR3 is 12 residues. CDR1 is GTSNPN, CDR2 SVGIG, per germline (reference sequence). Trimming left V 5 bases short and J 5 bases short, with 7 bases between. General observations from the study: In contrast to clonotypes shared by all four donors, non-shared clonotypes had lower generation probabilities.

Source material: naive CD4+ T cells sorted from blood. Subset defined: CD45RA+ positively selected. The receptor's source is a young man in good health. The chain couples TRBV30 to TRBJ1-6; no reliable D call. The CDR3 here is CAWAINNSPLHF. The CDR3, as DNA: TGTGCCTGGGCCATAAATAATTCACCCCTCCACTTT.